This T cell receptor (beta chain) was captured in a study of blood T cell repertoires in COVID-19. For the study at large: Sites in the United States, Italy and Spain provided acute and convalescent COVID-19 samples. PBMCs, B-cell-depleted T cells, or T cells were the source of the cDNA or gDNA that made up the material.

The sample holds one count of this clone. Per the study methods: Amplification of reference gene primers provided the estimated nucleated cell counts. Repertoires were generated with immunoSEQ multiplex PCR, while TCRdb's copy carries only in-frame clones and drops some. D and trimming were read from the DNA, whereas the V and J calls and clone size are those reported in that table. The sample lists approximately 160,000 clones; over 75% were seen once. Sequenced sample: peripheral blood. This receptor was identified in a human donor in a cohort sampled during active COVID-19.

CDR3 nucleotides: TGTGCCAGCAGCGCGGGTCAGGGTCCCTACGAGCAGTACTTC. Encoded protein: CASSAGQGPYEQYF. The chain employs TRBV9 and TRBJ2-7, with D tentatively TRBD1 (5 bases). The CDR3 covers 14 residues. With 3 bases removed from V and 2 bases from J, the gap between germline ends came to 12 bases. CDR1 SGDLS and CDR2 YYNGEE come from the germline V gene.